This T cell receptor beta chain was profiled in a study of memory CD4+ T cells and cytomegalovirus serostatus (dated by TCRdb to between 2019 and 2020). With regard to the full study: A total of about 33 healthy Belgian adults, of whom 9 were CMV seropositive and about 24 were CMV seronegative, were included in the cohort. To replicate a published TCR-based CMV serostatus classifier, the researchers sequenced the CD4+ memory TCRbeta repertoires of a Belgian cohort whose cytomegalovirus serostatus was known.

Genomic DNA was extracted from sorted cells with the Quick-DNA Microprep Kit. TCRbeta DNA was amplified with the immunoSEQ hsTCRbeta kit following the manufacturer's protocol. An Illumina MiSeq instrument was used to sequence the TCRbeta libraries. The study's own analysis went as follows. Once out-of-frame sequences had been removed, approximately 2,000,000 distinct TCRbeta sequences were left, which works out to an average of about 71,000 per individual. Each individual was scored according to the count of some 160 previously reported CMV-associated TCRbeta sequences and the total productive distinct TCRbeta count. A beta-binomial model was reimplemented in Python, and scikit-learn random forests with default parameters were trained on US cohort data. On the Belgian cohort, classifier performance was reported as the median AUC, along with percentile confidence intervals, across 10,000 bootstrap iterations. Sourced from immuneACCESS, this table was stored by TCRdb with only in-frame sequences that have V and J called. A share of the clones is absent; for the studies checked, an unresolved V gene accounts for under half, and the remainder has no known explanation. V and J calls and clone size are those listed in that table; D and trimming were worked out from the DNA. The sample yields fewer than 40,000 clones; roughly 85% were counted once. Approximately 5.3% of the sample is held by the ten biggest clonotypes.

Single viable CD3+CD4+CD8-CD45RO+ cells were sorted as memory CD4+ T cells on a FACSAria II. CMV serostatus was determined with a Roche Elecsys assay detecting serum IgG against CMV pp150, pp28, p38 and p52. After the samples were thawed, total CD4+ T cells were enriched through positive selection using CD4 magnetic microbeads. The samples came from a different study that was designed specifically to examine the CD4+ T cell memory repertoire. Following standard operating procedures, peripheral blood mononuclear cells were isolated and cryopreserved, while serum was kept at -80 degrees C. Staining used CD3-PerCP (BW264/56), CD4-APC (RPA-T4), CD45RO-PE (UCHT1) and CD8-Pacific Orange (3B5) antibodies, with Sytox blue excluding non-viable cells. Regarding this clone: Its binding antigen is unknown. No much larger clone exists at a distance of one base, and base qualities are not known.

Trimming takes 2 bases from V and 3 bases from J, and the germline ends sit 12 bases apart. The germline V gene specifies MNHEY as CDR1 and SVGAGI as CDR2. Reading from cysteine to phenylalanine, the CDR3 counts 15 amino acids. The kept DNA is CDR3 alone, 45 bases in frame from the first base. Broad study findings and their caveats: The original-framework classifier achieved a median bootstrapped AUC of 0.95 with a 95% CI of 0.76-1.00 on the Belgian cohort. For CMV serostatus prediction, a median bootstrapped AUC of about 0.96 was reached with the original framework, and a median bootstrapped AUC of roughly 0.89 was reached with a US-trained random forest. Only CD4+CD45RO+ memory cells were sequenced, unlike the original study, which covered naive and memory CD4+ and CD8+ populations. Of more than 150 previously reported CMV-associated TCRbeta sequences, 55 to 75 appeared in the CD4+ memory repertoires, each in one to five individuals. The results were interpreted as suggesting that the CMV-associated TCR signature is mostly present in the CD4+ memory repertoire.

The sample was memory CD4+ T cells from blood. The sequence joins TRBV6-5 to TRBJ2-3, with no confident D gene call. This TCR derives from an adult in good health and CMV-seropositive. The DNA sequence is TGTGCCAGCAGTTACGGGCGGAGTCGGACAGATACGCAGTATTTT. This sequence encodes CASSYGRSRTDTQYF.